This T cell receptor (beta chain) emerged from a study of T-cell reconstitution after alpha-beta-depleted transplantation in children. Turning to this clonotype: What it binds is not known.

Findings and limits, study-wide: It was newly produced T cells that mostly accounted for T-cell counts and diversity one year after transplant.

After removal of 4 bases from V and 2 bases from J, the junction contained 15 bases not matched to a gene. The CDR3 has 18 amino acids. Germline V gives CDR1 SGHRS, CDR2 YFSETQ. Preparation of the TCRbeta library was carried out with unique molecular identifiers. TCRdb reprocessed the PCR reads with MiXCR, giving one entry per CDR3 protein. The sample yields roughly 50,000 distinct CDR3 sequences, around 40% seen once. Sample: PBMCs, mostly from graft donor cells, taken 360 days after TCRalphabeta/CD19-depleted stem cell transplant. The source of this sequence is a male patient younger than 18 who had a stem cell transplant for acute lymphoblastic leukemia, so the T cells may come from the graft donor. This chain joins TRBV5-1 and TRBJ2-7, with 10 positions matching TRBD2. The DNA for the CDR3 is TGCGCCAGCAGCCGAGGGACTAGCGACATCTCCCGCCCCTACGAGCAGTACTTC. Translating it yields CASSRGTSDISRPYEQYF.